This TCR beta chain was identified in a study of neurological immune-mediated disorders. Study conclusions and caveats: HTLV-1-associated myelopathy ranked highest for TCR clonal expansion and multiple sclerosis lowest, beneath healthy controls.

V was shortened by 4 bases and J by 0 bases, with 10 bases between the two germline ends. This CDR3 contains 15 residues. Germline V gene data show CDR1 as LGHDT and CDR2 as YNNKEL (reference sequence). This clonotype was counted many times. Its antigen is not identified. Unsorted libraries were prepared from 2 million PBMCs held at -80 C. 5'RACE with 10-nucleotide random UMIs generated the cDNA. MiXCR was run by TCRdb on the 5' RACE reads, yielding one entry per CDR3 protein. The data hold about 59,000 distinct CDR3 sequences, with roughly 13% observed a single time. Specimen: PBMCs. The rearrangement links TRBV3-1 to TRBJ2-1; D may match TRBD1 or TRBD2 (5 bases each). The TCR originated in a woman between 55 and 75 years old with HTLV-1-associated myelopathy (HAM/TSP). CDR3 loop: CASSRGAGSYNEQFF. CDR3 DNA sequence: TGTGCCAGCAGCCGAGGGGCAGGCTCCTACAATGAGCAGTTCTTC.